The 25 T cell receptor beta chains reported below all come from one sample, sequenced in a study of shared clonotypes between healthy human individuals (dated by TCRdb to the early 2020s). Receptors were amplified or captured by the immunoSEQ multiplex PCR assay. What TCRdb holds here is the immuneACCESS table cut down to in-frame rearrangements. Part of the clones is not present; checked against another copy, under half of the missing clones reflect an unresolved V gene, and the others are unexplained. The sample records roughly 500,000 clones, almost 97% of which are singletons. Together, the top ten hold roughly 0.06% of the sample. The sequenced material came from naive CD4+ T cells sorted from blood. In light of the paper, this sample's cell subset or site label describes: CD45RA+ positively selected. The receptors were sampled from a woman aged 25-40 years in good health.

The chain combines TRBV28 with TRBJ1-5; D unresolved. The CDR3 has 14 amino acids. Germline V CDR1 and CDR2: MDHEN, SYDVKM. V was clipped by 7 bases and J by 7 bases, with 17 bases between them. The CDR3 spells CASTDHRWNQPQHF. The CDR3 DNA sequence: TGTGCCAGCACCGACCATCGATGGAACCAGCCCCAGCATTTT. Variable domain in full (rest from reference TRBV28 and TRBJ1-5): DVKVTQSSRYLVKRTGEKVFLECVQDMDHENMFWYRQDPGLGLRLIYFSYDVKMKEKGDIPEGYSVSREKKERFSLILESASTNQTSMYLCASTDHRWNQPQHFGDGTRLSIL.

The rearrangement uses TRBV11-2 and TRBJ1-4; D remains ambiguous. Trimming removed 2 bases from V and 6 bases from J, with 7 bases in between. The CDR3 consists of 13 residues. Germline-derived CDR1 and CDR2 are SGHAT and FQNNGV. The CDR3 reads CASSLTDYEKLFF. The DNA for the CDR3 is TGTGCCAGCAGCTTAACCGACTATGAAAAACTGTTTTTT.

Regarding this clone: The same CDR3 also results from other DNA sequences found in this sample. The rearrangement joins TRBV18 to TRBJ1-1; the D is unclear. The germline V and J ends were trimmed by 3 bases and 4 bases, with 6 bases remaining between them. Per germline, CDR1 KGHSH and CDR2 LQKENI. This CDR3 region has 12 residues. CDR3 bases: TGTGCCAGCTCACCGCAACGCACTGAAGCTTTCTTT. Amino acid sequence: CASSPQRTEAFF.

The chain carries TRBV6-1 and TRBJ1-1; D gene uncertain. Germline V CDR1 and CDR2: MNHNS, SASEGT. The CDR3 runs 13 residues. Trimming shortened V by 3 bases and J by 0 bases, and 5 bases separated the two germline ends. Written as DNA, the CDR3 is TGTGCCAGCAGTGACCTTGTGAACACTGAAGCTTTCTTT. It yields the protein CASSDLVNTEAFF.

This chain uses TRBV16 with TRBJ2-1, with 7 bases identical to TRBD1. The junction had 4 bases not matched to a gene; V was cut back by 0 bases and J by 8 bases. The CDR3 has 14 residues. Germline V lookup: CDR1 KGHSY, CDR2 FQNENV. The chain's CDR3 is CASSQSQGDDEQFF. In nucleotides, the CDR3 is TGTGCCAGCAGCCAATCCCAGGGGGACGATGAGCAGTTCTTC.

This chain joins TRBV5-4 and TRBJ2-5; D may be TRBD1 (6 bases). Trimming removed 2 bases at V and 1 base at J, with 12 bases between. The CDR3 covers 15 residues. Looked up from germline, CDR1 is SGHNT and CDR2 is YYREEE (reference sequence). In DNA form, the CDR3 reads TGTGCCAGCAGCTTCACAGGGAAGGGCCAAGAGACCCAGTACTTC. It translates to CASSFTGKGQETQYF.

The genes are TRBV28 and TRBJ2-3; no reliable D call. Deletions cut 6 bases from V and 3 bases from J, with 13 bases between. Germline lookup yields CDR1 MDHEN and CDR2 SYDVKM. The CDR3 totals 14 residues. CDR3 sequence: CASSPQTPTDTQYF. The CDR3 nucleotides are TGTGCCAGCAGCCCCCAGACACCTACAGATACGCAGTATTTT. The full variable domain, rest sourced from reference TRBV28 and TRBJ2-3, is DVKVTQSSRYLVKRTGEKVFLECVQDMDHENMFWYRQDPGLGLRLIYFSYDVKMKEKGDIPEGYSVSREKKERFSLILESASTNQTSMYLCASSPQTPTDTQYFGPGTRLTVL.

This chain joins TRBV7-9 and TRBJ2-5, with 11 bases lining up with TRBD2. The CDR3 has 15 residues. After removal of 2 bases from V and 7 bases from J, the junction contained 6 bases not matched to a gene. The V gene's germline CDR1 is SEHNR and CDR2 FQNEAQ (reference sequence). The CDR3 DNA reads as TGTGCCAGCAGCTTAACTAGCGGGAGCGTAACGACCCAGTACTTC. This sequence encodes CASSLTSGSVTTQYF.

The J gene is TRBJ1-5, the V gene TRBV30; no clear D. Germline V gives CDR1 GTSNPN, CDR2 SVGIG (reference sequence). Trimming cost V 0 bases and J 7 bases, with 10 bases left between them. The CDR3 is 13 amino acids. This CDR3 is CAWSVFGTQPQHF. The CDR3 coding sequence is TGTGCCTGGAGTGTGTTCGGTACCCAGCCCCAGCATTTT.

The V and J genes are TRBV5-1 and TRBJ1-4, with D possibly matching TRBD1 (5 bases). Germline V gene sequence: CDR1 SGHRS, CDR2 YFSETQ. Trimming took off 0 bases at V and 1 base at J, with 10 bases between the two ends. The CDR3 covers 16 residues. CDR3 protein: CASSLAVGVTNEKLFF. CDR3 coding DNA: TGCGCCAGCAGCTTGGCGGTGGGGGTAACTAATGAAAAACTGTTTTTT.

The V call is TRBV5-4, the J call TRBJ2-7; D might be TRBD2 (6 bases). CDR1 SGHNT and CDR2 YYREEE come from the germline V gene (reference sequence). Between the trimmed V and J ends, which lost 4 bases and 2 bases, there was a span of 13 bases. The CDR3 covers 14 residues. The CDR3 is CASSRLAQPYEQYF. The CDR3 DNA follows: TGTGCCAGCAGCCGCCTAGCGCAGCCCTACGAGCAGTACTTC.

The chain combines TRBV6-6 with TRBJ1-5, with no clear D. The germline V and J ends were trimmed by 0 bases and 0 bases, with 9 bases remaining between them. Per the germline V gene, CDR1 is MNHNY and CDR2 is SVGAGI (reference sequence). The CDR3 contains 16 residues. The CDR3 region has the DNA TGTGCCAGCAGTTACTCGATGGAGGATAGCAATCAGCCCCAGCATTTT. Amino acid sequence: CASSYSMEDSNQPQHF.

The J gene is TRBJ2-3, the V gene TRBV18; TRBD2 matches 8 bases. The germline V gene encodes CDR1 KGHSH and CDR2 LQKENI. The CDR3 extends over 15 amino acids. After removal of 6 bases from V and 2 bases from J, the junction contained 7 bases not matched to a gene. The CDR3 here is CASSPASGPTDTQYF. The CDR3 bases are TGTGCCAGCTCCCCCGCTAGCGGGCCCACAGATACGCAGTATTTT.

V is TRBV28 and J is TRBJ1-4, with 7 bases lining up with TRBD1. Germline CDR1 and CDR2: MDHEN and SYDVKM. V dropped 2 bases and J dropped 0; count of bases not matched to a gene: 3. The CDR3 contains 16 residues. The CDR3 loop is CASSLGTASTNEKLFF. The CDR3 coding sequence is TGTGCCAGCAGTTTAGGGACAGCCTCAACTAATGAAAAACTGTTTTTT.

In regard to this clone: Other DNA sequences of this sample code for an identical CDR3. The CDR3 region is CASRQGFYEQYF. The CDR3 bases are TGTGCCAGCAGACAGGGGTTCTACGAGCAGTACTTC. The chain has TRBV28 and TRBJ2-7, with 7 bases matching TRBD1. The V segment lost 6 bases and the J segment 3 bases; nucleotides outside the gene matches: 2. Germline CDR1 MDHEN, CDR2 SYDVKM. CDR3 length equals 12 residues.

The CDR3: CASSLGSGANVLTF. The CDR3 DNA sequence: TGTGCCAGCAGCTTAGGGTCTGGGGCCAACGTCCTGACTTTC. V is TRBV7-9 and J is TRBJ2-6, with no clear D. The germline CDR1 and CDR2 sequences are SEHNR and FQNEAQ (reference sequence). The CDR3 length is 14 residues. Trimming shortened V by 1 base and J by 1 base, and 2 bases separated the two germline ends.

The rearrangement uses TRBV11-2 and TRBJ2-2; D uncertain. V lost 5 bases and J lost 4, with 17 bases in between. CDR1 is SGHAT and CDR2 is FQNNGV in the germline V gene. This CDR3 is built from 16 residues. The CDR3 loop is CASSPPFEAVTGELFF. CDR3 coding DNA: TGTGCCAGCAGCCCGCCCTTTGAGGCGGTCACCGGGGAGCTGTTTTTT.

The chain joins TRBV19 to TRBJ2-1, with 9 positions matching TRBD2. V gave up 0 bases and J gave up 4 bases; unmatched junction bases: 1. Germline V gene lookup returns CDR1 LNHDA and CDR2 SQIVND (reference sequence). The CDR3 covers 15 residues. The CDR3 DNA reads TGTGCCAGTAGTATAGATCTAGCGGGGTACAATGAGCAGTTCTTC. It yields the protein CASSIDLAGYNEQFF.

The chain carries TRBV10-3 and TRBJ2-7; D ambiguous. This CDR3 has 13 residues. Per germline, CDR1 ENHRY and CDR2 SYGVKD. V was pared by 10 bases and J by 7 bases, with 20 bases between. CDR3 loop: CATSDRVFGEQYF. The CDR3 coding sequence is TGTGCCACGAGTGACCGTGTCTTTGGGGAGCAGTACTTC.

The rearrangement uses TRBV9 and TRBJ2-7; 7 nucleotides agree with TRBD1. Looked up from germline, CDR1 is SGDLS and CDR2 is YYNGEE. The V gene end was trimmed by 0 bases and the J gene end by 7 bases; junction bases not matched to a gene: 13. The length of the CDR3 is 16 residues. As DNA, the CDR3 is TGTGCCAGCAGCGTAGGGTGGGGACAGACGGTACATGAGCAGTACTTC. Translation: CASSVGWGQTVHEQYF.

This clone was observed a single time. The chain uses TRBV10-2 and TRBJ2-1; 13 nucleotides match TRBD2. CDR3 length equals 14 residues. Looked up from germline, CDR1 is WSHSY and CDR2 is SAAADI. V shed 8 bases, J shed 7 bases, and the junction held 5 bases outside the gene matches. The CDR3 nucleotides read TGCGCCAGCCGACTAGCGGGAGGAGGGAATGAGCAGTTCTTC. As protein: CASRLAGGGNEQFF.

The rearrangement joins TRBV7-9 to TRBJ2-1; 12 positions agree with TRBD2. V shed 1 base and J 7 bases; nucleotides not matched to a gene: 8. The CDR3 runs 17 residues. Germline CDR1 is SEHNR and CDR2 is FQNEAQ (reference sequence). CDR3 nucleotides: TGTGCCAGCAGCTTAGTTATGACTAGCGGGAGTGTGAATGAGCAGTTCTTC. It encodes CASSLVMTSGSVNEQFF. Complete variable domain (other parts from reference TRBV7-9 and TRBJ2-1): DTGVSQNPRHKITKRGQNVTFRCDPISEHNRLYWYRQTLGQGPEFLTYFQNEAQLEKSRLLSDRFSAERPKGSFSTLEIQRTEQGDSAMYLCASSLVMTSGSVNEQFFGPGTRLTVL.

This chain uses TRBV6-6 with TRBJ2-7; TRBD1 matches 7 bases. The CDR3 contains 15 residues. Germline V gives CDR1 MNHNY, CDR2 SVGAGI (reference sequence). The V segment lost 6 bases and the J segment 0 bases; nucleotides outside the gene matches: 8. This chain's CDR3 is CASSPDRASSYEQYF. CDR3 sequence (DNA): TGTGCCAGCAGCCCCGACAGGGCATCCTCCTACGAGCAGTACTTC.

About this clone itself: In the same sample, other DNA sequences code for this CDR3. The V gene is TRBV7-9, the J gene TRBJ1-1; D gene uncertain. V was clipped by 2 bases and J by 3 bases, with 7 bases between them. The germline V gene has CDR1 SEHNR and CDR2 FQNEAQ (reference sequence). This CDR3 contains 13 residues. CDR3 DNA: TGTGCCAGCAGCTTACGGGGTGACACTGAAGCTTTCTTT. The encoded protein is CASSLRGDTEAFF.

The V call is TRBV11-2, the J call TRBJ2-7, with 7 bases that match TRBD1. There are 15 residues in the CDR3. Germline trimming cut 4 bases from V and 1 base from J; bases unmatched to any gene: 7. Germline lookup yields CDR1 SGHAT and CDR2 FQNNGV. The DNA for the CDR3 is TGTGCCAGCAGCTCAGGGGGTTCCCTTTCCTACGAGCAGTACTTC. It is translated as CASSSGGSLSYEQYF.